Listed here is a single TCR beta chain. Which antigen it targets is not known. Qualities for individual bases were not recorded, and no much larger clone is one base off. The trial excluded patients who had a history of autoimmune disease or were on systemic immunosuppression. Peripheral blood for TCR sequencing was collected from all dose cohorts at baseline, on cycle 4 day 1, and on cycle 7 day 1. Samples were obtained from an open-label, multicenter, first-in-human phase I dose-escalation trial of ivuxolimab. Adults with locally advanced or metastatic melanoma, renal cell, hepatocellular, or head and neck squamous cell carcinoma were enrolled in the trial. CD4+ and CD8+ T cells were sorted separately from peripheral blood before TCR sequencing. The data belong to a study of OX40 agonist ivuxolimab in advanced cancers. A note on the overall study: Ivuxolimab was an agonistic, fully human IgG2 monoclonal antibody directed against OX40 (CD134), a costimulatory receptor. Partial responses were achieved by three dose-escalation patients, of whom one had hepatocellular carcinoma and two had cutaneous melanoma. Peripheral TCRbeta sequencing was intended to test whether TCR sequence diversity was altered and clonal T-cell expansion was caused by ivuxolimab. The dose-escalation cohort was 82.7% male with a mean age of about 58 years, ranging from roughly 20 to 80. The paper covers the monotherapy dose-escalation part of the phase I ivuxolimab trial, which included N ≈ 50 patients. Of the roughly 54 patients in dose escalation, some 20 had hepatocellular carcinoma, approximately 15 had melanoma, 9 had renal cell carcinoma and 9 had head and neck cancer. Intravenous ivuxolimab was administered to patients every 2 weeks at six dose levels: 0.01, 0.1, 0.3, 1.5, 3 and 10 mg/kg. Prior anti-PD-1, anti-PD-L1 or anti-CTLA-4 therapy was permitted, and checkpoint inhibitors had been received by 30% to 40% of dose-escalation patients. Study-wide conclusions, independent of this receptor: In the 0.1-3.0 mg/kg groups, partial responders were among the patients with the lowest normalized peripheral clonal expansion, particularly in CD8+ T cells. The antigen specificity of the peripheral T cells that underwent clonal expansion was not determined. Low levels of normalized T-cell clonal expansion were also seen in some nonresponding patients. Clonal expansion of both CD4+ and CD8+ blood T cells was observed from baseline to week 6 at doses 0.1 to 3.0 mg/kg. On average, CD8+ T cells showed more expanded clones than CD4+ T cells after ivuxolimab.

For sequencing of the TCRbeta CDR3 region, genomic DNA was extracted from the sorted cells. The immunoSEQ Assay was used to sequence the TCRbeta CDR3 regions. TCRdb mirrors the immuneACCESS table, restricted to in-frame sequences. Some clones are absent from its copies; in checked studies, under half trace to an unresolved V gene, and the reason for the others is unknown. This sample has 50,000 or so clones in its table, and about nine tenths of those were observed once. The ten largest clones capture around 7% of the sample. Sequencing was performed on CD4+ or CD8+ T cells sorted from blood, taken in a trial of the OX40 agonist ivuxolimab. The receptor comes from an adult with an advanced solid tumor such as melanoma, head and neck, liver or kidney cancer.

The bases are TGCGCCAGCAGCTTGGGACAGGGGGCTAACTATGGCTACACCTTC. The encoded protein is CASSLGQGANYGYTF. The rearranged chain carries TRBV5-1 and TRBJ1-2; 9 central nucleotides agree with TRBD1. Based on the germline V gene, the CDR1 and CDR2 sequences are SGHRS and YFSETQ. Compared with germline, V lacks 0 bases and J lacks 0 bases; bases without a gene match: 0. The CDR3, from cysteine to phenylalanine, totals 15 residues. The retained sequence is limited to the CDR3, 45 bases, with the frame set at the first base.